This TCR beta chain was sequenced during a study of T cell responses to AZD1222 COVID-19 vaccine. The repertoire was sequenced with immunoSEQ multiplex PCR; TCRdb's copy has only in-frame clones and lacks some. Of roughly 80,000 clones detected, approximately 88% appear once; the ten largest clones hold roughly 12%. The germline gives CDR1 MNHEY, CDR2 SVGAGI. The CDR3 contains 14 residues. V was shortened by 1 base and J by 4 bases, with 10 bases between the two germline ends. This chain uses TRBV6-5 with TRBJ1-2; D gene unclear. This sample comprised peripheral blood, obtained 28 days after the second AZD1222 dose. The clonotype was recovered from an adult who received the AZD1222 COVID-19 vaccine. The CDR3 nucleotides are TGTGCCAGCAGTTACTTTTCTTGGGGCTATGGCTACACCTTC. It yields the protein CASSYFSWGYGYTF.